These 17 T cell receptor beta chains were sequenced from one sample in a study of blood T cell repertoires in COVID-19 (dated by TCRdb to 2018 to 2020). Library preparation employed the immunoSEQ multiplex PCR assay. This immuneACCESS table, as held by TCRdb, lists in-frame sequences with V and J called but not all clones. Of the missing ones, under half trace to an unresolved V gene in checked studies; the others have no known cause. In this sample the table shows just over 80,000 clones, about 86% of which occur a single time. The ten largest clones add up to over 35% of the sample. Sequencing was done on a sample of peripheral blood. The receptors were sampled from an elderly man with acute or convalescent COVID-19.

The gene calls are TRBV2 and TRBJ2-5; TRBD1 matches at 7 bases. With V trimmed by 6 bases and J by 5 bases, 9 bases remained unmatched. The CDR3 has 14 residues. Looked up from germline, CDR1 is SNHLY and CDR2 is FYNNEI. The CDR3 loop reads CASRGLGGWETQYF. CDR3 DNA: TGTGCCAGCAGAGGTTTAGGGGGCTGGGAGACCCAGTACTTC.

This chain joins TRBV7-9 and TRBJ2-1; the match to TRBD2 covers 13 bases. The junction had 10 bases not matched to a gene; V was cut back by 6 bases and J by 14 bases. From germline, CDR1 is SEHNR and CDR2 FQNEAQ (reference sequence). CDR3 length: 14 residues. The CDR3 coding sequence is TGTGCCAGCAGTATCTGGACTAGCGGGAGTAGGGAGTTCTTC. Protein: CASSIWTSGSREFF.

This clone was recorded only once. V usage is TRBV6-2 or TRBV6-3 and J usage is TRBJ1-1; 8 bases match TRBD1. The CDR3 consists of 13 residues. From germline, CDR1 is MNHEY and CDR2 SVGEGT. J lost 10 bases, V lost 5 bases, and 9 bases had no gene match. CDR3 protein: CASSLTGARTAFF. CDR3 coding DNA: TGTGCCAGCAGTCTGACAGGGGCCCGGACAGCTTTCTTT.

This clone was seen just once. This chain uses TRBV5-1 with TRBJ2-1, with 7 positions matching TRBD1. Germline V lookup: CDR1 SGHRS, CDR2 YFSETQ. The V and J ends lost 4 bases and 6 bases, in that order; junction bases with no gene match: 10. This CDR3 spans 15 amino acids. CDR3 in amino acids: CASSPTGTALNEQFF. CDR3 bases: TGCGCCAGCAGCCCTACCGGGACAGCGCTCAATGAGCAGTTCTTC.

J is TRBJ1-2 and V is TRBV5-1; tentatively, D is TRBD1 (5 bases). This CDR3 contains 15 residues. V was shortened by 0 bases and J by 5 bases, with 14 bases between the two germline ends. CDR1 is SGHRS, CDR2 YFSETQ, per germline. The CDR3 bases are TGCGCCAGCAGCTTGGATGGGGCTATCCCTTATGGCTACACCTTC. Protein sequence: CASSLDGAIPYGYTF.

The V gene is TRBV19, the J gene TRBJ2-1, with 8 bases matching TRBD2. V was pared by 5 bases and J by 1 base, with 4 bases of the junction left unmatched. The CDR3 totals 15 residues. CDR1 is LNHDA and CDR2 is SQIVND in the germline V gene (reference sequence). The CDR3 region is CASSYGRGSYNEQFF. The CDR3 nucleotides are TGTGCCAGTAGTTACGGGAGGGGGTCCTACAATGAGCAGTTCTTC.

The chain joins TRBV25-1 to TRBJ1-4; D is uncertain. The germline V gene has CDR1 MGHDK and CDR2 SYGVNS. The CDR3 totals 15 residues. V was cut by 3 bases and J by 7 bases, with 15 bases left in between. The chain's CDR3 is CASSDPRDGGEKLFF. CDR3 bases: TGTGCCAGCAGTGATCCCCGGGATGGAGGTGAAAAACTGTTTTTT.

This clone was counted a single time. V usage is TRBV7-2 and J usage is TRBJ2-7; 8 bases agree with TRBD1. The CDR3 runs to 13 residues. Trimming at V came to 8 bases and at J to 2 bases, leaving 5 bases not matched to a gene. Germline CDR1 SGHTA, CDR2 FQGNSA. CDR3 DNA: TGTGCCAGCTTCCCGACAGGGGCCTACGAGCAGTACTTC. Amino acid sequence: CASFPTGAYEQYF.

Here the CDR3 DNA reads TGCGCCAGCAGCCCCGGACAGTCCTCGAGCTCTGGAAACACCATATATTTT. This sequence encodes CASSPGQSSSSGNTIYF. The rearrangement uses TRBV5-1 and TRBJ1-3; maybe TRBD1 (6 bases). V was pared by 4 bases and J by 0 bases, with 17 bases between. The CDR3 contains 17 residues. Germline V gene sequence: CDR1 SGHRS, CDR2 YFSETQ.

The chain carries TRBV28 and TRBJ2-7; possible D gene TRBD1, 6 bases. Germline V lookup: CDR1 MDHEN, CDR2 SYDVKM. V was clipped by 6 bases and J by 2 bases, with 14 bases between them. The CDR3 covers 14 residues. The CDR3 loop is CASSRGTPTYEQYF. The CDR3 DNA sequence: TGTGCCAGCAGCCGAGGGACACCTACCTACGAGCAGTACTTC.

This clone was observed a single time. The chain employs TRBV5-4 and TRBJ1-1; TRBD1 agrees at 7 bases. The J segment lost 5 bases and the V segment lost 4 bases, leaving 8 bases of the junction unmatched. The CDR3 totals 14 residues. Germline-derived CDR1 and CDR2 are SGHNT and YYREEE (reference sequence). The CDR3 coding sequence is TGTGCCAGCAGCCCTACAGGGGTGGGAACTGAAGCTTTCTTT. Encoded protein: CASSPTGVGTEAFF.

This chain links TRBV5-1 with TRBJ2-2, with D tentatively TRBD2 (5 bases). This CDR3 region has 15 residues. Germline CDR1 SGHRS, CDR2 YFSETQ. Trimming pared 1 base from V and 4 bases from J, leaving 11 bases between. In DNA, the CDR3 is TGCGCCAGCAGCTTGCTCGGGATGTCCACCGGGGAGCTGTTTTTT. Protein: CASSLLGMSTGELFF.

The chain links TRBV6-5 to TRBJ2-5, with 8 positions matching TRBD2. J was trimmed by 4 bases and V by 10 bases; bases with no gene match: 5. The CDR3 sequence is 12 residues long. Germline values: CDR1 MNHEY, CDR2 SVGAGI. CDR3 region: CATGGVGETQYF. The CDR3 bases are TGTGCCACGGGGGGGGTGGGAGAGACCCAGTACTTC.

This rearrangement joins TRBV30 to TRBJ1-1; possibly TRBD1 for D (5 bases). Trimming took off 2 bases at V and 1 base at J, with 14 bases between the two ends. The CDR3 consists of 15 residues. The germline V gene encodes CDR1 GTSNPN and CDR2 SVGIG (reference sequence). The CDR3 coding sequence is TGTGCCTGGAGTCGCGGACAAAGGGGGAACACTGAAGCTTTCTTT. Protein: CAWSRGQRGNTEAFF.

This clone was counted once. The rearrangement links TRBV6-5 to TRBJ1-1; perhaps TRBD1 as D (6 bases). This CDR3 comprises 15 residues. Between the trimmed V and J ends, which lost 5 bases and 1 base, there was a span of 14 bases. The germline V gene has CDR1 MNHEY and CDR2 SVGAGI. The CDR3 DNA reads as TGTGCCAGCAGTCATTCAACAGGGCCGAACACTGAAGCTTTCTTT. It is translated as CASSHSTGPNTEAFF.

This clone was counted a single time. This chain uses TRBV6-5 with TRBJ1-4; D is unresolved. The CDR3 totals 13 residues. Trimming left V 4 bases short and J 8 bases short, with 11 bases between. Per germline, CDR1 MNHEY and CDR2 SVGAGI. The CDR3 DNA sequence: TGTGCCAGCAGTTTGAGGAGGGAAGAAAAACTGTTTTTT. Its translation is CASSLRREEKLFF.

The V call is TRBV28, the J call TRBJ1-1; TRBD1 aligns across 9 bases. The germline CDR1 and CDR2 sequences are MDHEN and SYDVKM. The CDR3 is made up of 13 amino acids. The V gene end was trimmed by 10 bases and the J gene end by 1 base; junction bases not matched to a gene: 4. The CDR3 protein is CAIWGQGNTEAFF. DNA for the CDR3: TGTGCCATCTGGGGACAGGGGAACACTGAAGCTTTCTTT. The full variable domain, completed using reference TRBV28 and TRBJ1-1, is DVKVTQSSRYLVKRTGEKVFLECVQDMDHENMFWYRQDPGLGLRLIYFSYDVKMKEKGDIPEGYSVSREKKERFSLILESASTNQTSMYLCAIWGQGNTEAFFGQGTRLTVV.